This note documents a single T cell receptor beta chain sequence. Its target is not known. Germline CDR1 reads SGHDT; CDR2 reads YYEEEE. The CDR3 loop spans 14 amino acids. Trimming shortened V by 2 bases and J by 7 bases, and 13 bases separated the two germline ends. The data were taken from a study of cytotoxic CD8 clonotypes in ibrutinib-treated CLL. About the study: IGHV unmutated 17 to 18; relapsed/refractory 10 to 11; treatment-naive about 15.

Data came from immunoSEQ multiplex PCR; TCRdb stores just in-frame clones and leaves some out. The data contain 130,000 or so clones, 80% to 90% of them singletons. Study conclusions and caveats: Sampling times differed between sustained-remission and progressing patients.

Sequenced material: PBMCs, taken after 24 months of ibrutinib treatment. This sequence was found in a human donor with chronic lymphocytic leukemia. V and J are TRBV5-6 and TRBJ1-5; weak D call: TRBD1 (6 bases). CDR3 in amino acids: CASSLMGGGQPQHF. CDR3 DNA sequence: TGTGCCAGCAGCTTAATGGGGGGCGGGCAGCCCCAGCATTTT.